Listed below are T cell receptor beta chains from one sample, sequenced in a study of control samples from healthy donors and cancer patients. Libraries were prepared by immunoSEQ multiplex PCR; TCRdb keeps only in-frame clonotypes and omits some of them. The sample yields 70,000 to 100,000 clones, 90% to 95% seen once. Sample: blood. Every receptor here comes from a man aged 45-60 years in good health. Each CDR3 is given without its conserved first and last residue.

length: 14
V: TRBV25-1
CDR3: ASSEFRRAAEETQY

length: 11
V: TRBV5-1
CDR3: ASSLAGFTEAF

length: 14
V: TRBV5-1
CDR3: ASSSMTGTMNTEAF

length: 9
V: TRBV6-5
CDR3: ASIQGSGYT

length: 12
V: TRBV3-1/TRBV3-2
CDR3: ASSQLTGGVEQY

length: 12
V: TRBV11-2
CDR3: ASSLSPMGDTQY

length: 13
V: TRBV9
CDR3: ASSPLEPGDYGYT

length: 12
V: TRBV27
CDR3: ASSPGYYNSPLH

length: 12
V: TRBV5-4
CDR3: ASSLGSRPIEAF

length: 11
V: TRBV3-1/TRBV3-2
CDR3: ASSQRGRGELF

length: 9
V: TRBV5-6
CDR3: ASSLSTEAF

length: 13
V: TRBV6-5
CDR3: ASSYERRREETQY

length: 11
V: TRBV19
CDR3: ASNRGLAGEQY

length: 13
V: TRBV6-1
CDR3: ASSEAFTDNSPLH

length: 13
V: TRBV3-1/TRBV3-2
CDR3: ASSQTQRSGNTIY

length: 12
V: TRBV23-1
CDR3: ASSHGQGIPEAF

length: 13
V: TRBV5-4
CDR3: ASSPSGGGVGTQY

length: 12
V: TRBV11-3
CDR3: ASSTTEKAAEAF

length: 12
V: TRBV29-1
CDR3: SVEGGTGVSEQF

length: 12
V: TRBV28
CDR3: ASSPLGGGYGYT

length: 10
V: TRBV7-9
CDR3: ASRTGDYGYT

length: 11
V: TRBV2
CDR3: ASRRGGRQPQH

length: 10
V: TRBV30
CDR3: AWSVLTYGYT

length: 15
V: TRBV7-2
CDR3: ASSLRARSSYNSPLH

length: 13
V: TRBV7-9
CDR3: ASSGRGQGVEKLF

length: 13
V: TRBV11-2
CDR3: ASSLYDSRYNEQF

length: 13
V: TRBV5-1
CDR3: ASSLSSGSNQPQH

length: 13
V: TRBV29-1
CDR3: SVSKRRGTGNTIY

length: 12
V: TRBV29-1
CDR3: SVDKGTSGNTIY

length: 13
V: TRBV27
CDR3: ASSFTGGEGETQY

length: 14
V: TRBV29-1
CDR3: SVETQQGREPYEQY

length: 11
V: TRBV6-6
CDR3: ASSYSGGTEAF

length: 11
V: TRBV2
CDR3: ASSDNPGYEQY

length: 11
V: TRBV27
CDR3: ATSSSYNSPLH

length: 13
V: TRBV10-2
CDR3: ASSDSVKRGGELF

length: 13
V: TRBV2
CDR3: ASSPGTGAPDTQY

length: 11
V: TRBV29-1
CDR3: SVDLTGIYGYT

length: 10
V: TRBV7-2
CDR3: ASSRTGLEAF

length: 13
V: TRBV2
CDR3: ASSAKGLAPHTQY

length: 11
V: TRBV12-3/TRBV12-4
CDR3: ASSLGTNYGYT

length: 14
V: TRBV5-1
CDR3: ASSAGLAQFTDTQY

length: 15
V: TRBV27
CDR3: ASSLKKFHRENTEAF

length: 9
V: TRBV5-1
CDR3: ASSNTGEQY

length: 12
V: TRBV7-2
CDR3: ASSSGGFNQPQH

length: 17
V: TRBV15
CDR3: ATSRSSAASGGPPDTQY

length: 12
V: TRBV5-1
CDR3: ASSKGTDFYEQY

length: 15
V: TRBV6-2/TRBV6-3
CDR3: ASSSPLASASVGELF

length: 10
V: TRBV10-3
CDR3: AISETGDTIY

length: 13
V: TRBV10-1
CDR3: ASSESEISGNEQF

length: 14
V: TRBV6-1
CDR3: ASSERSHRAAEKLF

length: 13
V: TRBV10-3
CDR3: AISDRQGGLETQY

length: 11
V: TRBV10-3
CDR3: AISAAGNTEAF

length: 12
V: TRBV14
CDR3: ASSQDRGNYGYT

length: 11
V: TRBV12-3/TRBV12-4
CDR3: ASSWGSPHEQY

length: 12
V: TRBV2
CDR3: ASRDRSDRQPQH